This T cell receptor (beta chain) was profiled in a study of cytomegalovirus exposure and HLA in healthy donors. Study-level information: The same platform as the approximately 660 first-cohort repertoires was used for the roughly 130 validation repertoires, a later analysis reported. Study-wide points: Most sequenced TCRs were rare (though some public TCRs occurred in many donors).

Data came from immunoSEQ multiplex PCR; TCRdb stores just in-frame clones and leaves some out. The sample records 150,000 to 200,000 clones, 85% being singletons. Only one count was recorded for this clone. Its antigen is unknown. This CDR3 region has 13 residues. CDR1 and CDR2 (germline): SQVTM, ANQGSEA. V lost 4 bases, J lost 7 bases, and 14 bases lay in between. Sequenced: PBMCs. This clonotype was obtained from a man between 18 and 29 years old in good health and CMV-seropositive. The J gene is TRBJ2-1, the V gene TRBV29-1; D possibly corresponds to TRBD2 (6 bases). CDR3 bases: TGCAGCGTTGGGAGGGAGCCTATGAATGAGCAGTTCTTC. This codes for CSVGREPMNEQFF.